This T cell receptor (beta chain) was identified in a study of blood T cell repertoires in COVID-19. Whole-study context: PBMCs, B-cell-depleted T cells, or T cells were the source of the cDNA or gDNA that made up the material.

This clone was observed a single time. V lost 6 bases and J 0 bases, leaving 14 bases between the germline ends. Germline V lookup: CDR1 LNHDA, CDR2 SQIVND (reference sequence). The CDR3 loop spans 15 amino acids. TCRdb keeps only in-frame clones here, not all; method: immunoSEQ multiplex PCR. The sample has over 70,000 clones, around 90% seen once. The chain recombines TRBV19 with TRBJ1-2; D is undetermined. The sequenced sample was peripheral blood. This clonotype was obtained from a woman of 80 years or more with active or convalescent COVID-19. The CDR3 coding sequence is TGTGCCAGTAGCACCACCGGCAGGCCTAACTATGGCTACACCTTC. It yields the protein CASSTTGRPNYGYTF.